Listed here are 8 T cell receptor beta chains from one sample, sequenced in a study of blood T cell repertoires in COVID-19. The data were produced by immunoSEQ multiplex PCR, yet TCRdb's version contains in-frame clones alone and is incomplete. The profile shows about 310,000 clones, roughly 90% of them singletons. The sequencing sample was made of PBMCs or T cells enriched from blood (not recorded which). The receptors originated from a woman aged 18-29 years with acute COVID-19.

V is TRBV5-5 and J is TRBJ1-5; D ambiguous. The CDR3 runs to 14 residues. With 0 bases removed from V and 2 bases from J, the gap between germline ends came to 6 bases. Germline-derived CDR1 and CDR2 are SGHKS and YYEKEE (reference sequence). The DNA of the CDR3 is TGTGCCAGCAGCTTGGAACGGGGCAATCAGCCCCAGCATTTT. It specifies CASSLERGNQPQHF.

J is TRBJ2-5 and V is TRBV19; 8 nucleotides agree with TRBD1. Germline assignment: CDR1 LNHDA and CDR2 SQIVND (reference sequence). With V trimmed by 4 bases and J by 5 bases, 12 bases remained unmatched. This CDR3 region has 16 residues. The CDR3 here is CASSTSQGDHRETQYF. CDR3 DNA sequence: TGTGCCAGTAGTACCTCACAGGGGGATCATCGGGAGACCCAGTACTTC.

This rearrangement joins TRBV27 to TRBJ2-7; 7 bases fit TRBD1. The CDR3 loop spans 16 amino acids. Germline CDR1 MNHEY, CDR2 SMNVEV (reference sequence). Unmatched junction bases numbered 8, after V lost 2 bases and J lost 1 base. CDR3 nucleotide sequence: TGTGCCAGCAGTTTACTCGACAGGGTTGGATCCTACGAGCAGTACTTC. It translates to CASSLLDRVGSYEQYF.

The V call is TRBV10-3, the J call TRBJ1-5; no clear D. The CDR3 contains 13 residues. V lost 2 bases to trimming and J lost 7 bases, with 9 bases between them. CDR1 ENHRY and CDR2 SYGVKD come from the germline V gene. The CDR3 sequence: CAISEDMKQPQHF. The CDR3 coding sequence is TGTGCCATCAGTGAGGACATGAAACAGCCCCAGCATTTT.

This chain links TRBV6-6 with TRBJ1-6; TRBD1 aligns across 7 bases. The V gene end was trimmed by 7 bases and the J gene end by 10 bases; junction bases not matched to a gene: 4. CDR1 is MNHNY, CDR2 SVGAGI, per germline (reference sequence). The CDR3 totals 12 residues. The DNA of the CDR3 is TGTGCCAGCACATCACAGGGGTCACCCCTCCACTTT. Its translation: CASTSQGSPLHF.

This clone was picked up one time. This chain connects TRBV5-5 to TRBJ2-5; D might be TRBD1 (7 bases). V lost 0 bases, J lost 2 bases, and 14 bases lay in between. CDR1 is SGHKS, CDR2 YYEKEE, per germline (reference sequence). The CDR3 sequence is 16 residues long. CDR3 nucleotides: TGTGCCAGCAGCTTGGAGCAGGGGGGAAAACAAGAGACCCAGTACTTC. This codes for CASSLEQGGKQETQYF.

This chain uses TRBV5-1 with TRBJ1-1, with 7 bases that match TRBD1. CDR1 and CDR2 from the germline V gene are SGHRS and YFSETQ. The CDR3 has 13 residues. V lost 1 base to trimming and J lost 8 bases; unmatched junction nucleotides: 5. The CDR3 region has the DNA TGCGCCAGCAGCTTGTTACAGGGGAGAGAAGCTTTCTTT. Translating it yields CASSLLQGREAFF.

A single count supports this clone. This chain connects TRBV27 to TRBJ2-7; 7 nucleotides agree with TRBD1. Trimming cost V 6 bases and J 2 bases; bases outside gene matches: 4. CDR1 MNHEY and CDR2 SMNVEV come from the germline V gene (reference sequence). This CDR3 region has 13 residues. This CDR3 is CASRRQGTYEQYF. DNA of the CDR3: TGTGCCAGCAGGCGACAGGGAACCTACGAGCAGTACTTC.